These 32 T cell receptor beta chains were all obtained from the same sample, sequenced in a study of T cell responses to AZD1222 COVID-19 vaccine. Sequencing was performed with immunoSEQ multiplex PCR; in TCRdb, only in-frame clones are kept and a portion is missing. The sample lists 180,000 or so clones, 92% seen once, with 1.3% in the top ten. The sequenced sample was peripheral blood, obtained 28 days after the second AZD1222 dose. The source is an adult who received the AZD1222 COVID-19 vaccine.

The chain combines TRBV19 with TRBJ1-5; no clear D. This CDR3 has 14 residues. Trimming shortened V by 0 bases and J by 2 bases, and 5 bases separated the two germline ends. Germline V CDR1 and CDR2: LNHDA, SQIVND (reference sequence). The chain's CDR3 is CASSIEAGNQPQHF. CDR3 coding DNA: TGTGCCAGTAGTATAGAGGCGGGCAATCAGCCCCAGCATTTT.

The genes are TRBV6-1 and TRBJ2-7; D unclear. The germline V gene encodes CDR1 MNHNS and CDR2 SASEGT. This CDR3 comprises 10 residues. The V gene lost 3 bases and the J gene lost 12 bases, with 9 bases spanning the gap. The CDR3 DNA reads as TGTGCCAGCAGTGAGGAACGGGCGTACTTC. The encoded protein is CASSEERAYF.

The chain is built from TRBV5-1 and TRBJ2-3; 9 bases are a match to TRBD2. Trimming removed 3 bases from V and 2 bases from J; junction bases left unmatched: 7. The CDR3 totals 16 residues. CDR1 is SGHRS, CDR2 YFSETQ, per germline. CDR3 amino acids: CASSWSLAGPTDTQYF. CDR3 bases: TGCGCCAGCAGCTGGAGTCTAGCGGGGCCCACAGATACGCAGTATTTT.

The chain employs TRBV2 and TRBJ1-5; 10 nucleotides line up with TRBD1. The CDR3 consists of 14 residues. The V segment lost 1 base and the J segment 7 bases; nucleotides outside the gene matches: 1. The germline CDR1 and CDR2 sequences are SNHLY and FYNNEI. The CDR3 spells CASSEGTGGQPQHF. In DNA form, the CDR3 reads TGTGCCAGCAGTGAAGGGACAGGGGGGCAGCCCCAGCATTTT.

This rearrangement joins TRBV7-2 to TRBJ2-5, with D possibly being TRBD1 or TRBD2 (5 bases each). V dropped 8 bases and J dropped 1 base, with 17 bases sitting between them. The CDR3 contains 15 residues. Germline-derived CDR1 and CDR2 are SGHTA and FQGNSA. This chain's CDR3 is CASLGDLGIQETQYF. The CDR3 region has the DNA TGTGCCAGCTTGGGGGACCTGGGAATCCAAGAGACCCAGTACTTC.

This clone was recorded only once. This sequence joins TRBV19 and TRBJ1-2; perhaps TRBD1 as D (6 bases). The CDR3 loop spans 13 amino acids. CDR1 is LNHDA, CDR2 SQIVND, per germline (reference sequence). Trimming left V 4 bases short and J 3 bases short, with 9 bases between. The CDR3 DNA reads as TGTGCCAGTAGTACCTCAGGGGACTATGGCTACACCTTC. This codes for CASSTSGDYGYTF.

This sequence joins TRBV7-8 and TRBJ1-5; possible D gene TRBD1, 5 bases. V was trimmed by 1 base and J by 1 base, leaving 14 bases between them. CDR1 and CDR2 from the germline V gene are SGHVS and FQNEAQ. The CDR3 is 17 residues long. CDR3 in amino acids: CASSLGSWAGSNQPQHF. CDR3 nucleotide sequence: TGTGCCAGCAGCTTAGGTTCTTGGGCAGGGAGCAATCAGCCCCAGCATTTT.

This clone showed up just once. The chain combines TRBV6-5 with TRBJ2-2; no firm D call. The V gene's germline CDR1 is MNHEY and CDR2 SVGAGI. Trimming took 0 bases from V and 1 from J, leaving 3 bases between them. CDR3 length: 14 residues. CDR3 residues: CASSYSMNTGELFF. For the CDR3, the DNA is TGTGCCAGCAGTTACTCGATGAACACCGGGGAGCTGTTTTTT.

The table lists this clone with a count of one. V usage is TRBV27 and J usage is TRBJ1-2; 8 bases fit TRBD1. Germline CDR1 is MNHEY and CDR2 is SMNVEV (reference sequence). Trimming removed 3 bases from V and 4 bases from J; junction bases left unmatched: 7. The length of the CDR3 is 15 residues. The CDR3 bases are TGTGCCAGCAGTTTGACAGGGGCCGTTGGCTATGGCTACACCTTC. Translating it yields CASSLTGAVGYGYTF.

The chain employs TRBV18 and TRBJ1-1; D is unresolved. Trimming cost V 2 bases and J 1 base, with 5 bases left between them. Germline values: CDR1 KGHSH, CDR2 LQKENI. The CDR3 extends over 13 amino acids. The CDR3 sequence: CASSPERNTEAFF. CDR3 sequence (DNA): TGTGCCAGCTCACCAGAGAGGAACACTGAAGCTTTCTTT. Full variable domain (outside the CDR3, taken from reference TRBV18 and TRBJ1-1): NAGVMQNPRHLVRRRGQEARLRCSPMKGHSHVYWYRQLPEEGLKFMVYLQKENIIDESGMPKERFSAEFPKEGPSILRIQQVVRGDSAAYFCASSPERNTEAFFGQGTRLTVV.

The V gene is TRBV23-1, the J gene TRBJ2-5; 8 bases match TRBD1. TRBV23-1 is given ORF status, its function remaining uncertain. This CDR3 comprises 14 residues. The V segment lost 6 bases and the J segment 3 bases; nucleotides outside the gene matches: 6. CDR3 DNA: TGCGCCAGCAGATCCTCAGGGGGCGAAGAGACCCAGTACTTC. Translating it yields CASRSSGGEETQYF.

V and J are TRBV11-2 and TRBJ1-1, with 8 bases identical to TRBD1. Trimming removed 3 bases from V and 4 bases from J; junction bases left unmatched: 1. The CDR3 consists of 13 residues. CDR1 is SGHAT, CDR2 FQNNGV, per germline. The CDR3 DNA follows: TGTGCCAGCAGCTTGACAGGGGTCACTGAAGCTTTCTTT. Protein: CASSLTGVTEAFF. The complete variable domain, with remaining parts taken from reference TRBV11-2 and TRBJ1-1, reads EAGVAQSPRYKIIEKRQSVAFWCNPISGHATLYWYQQILGQGPKLLIQFQNNGVVDDSQLPKDRFSAERLKGVDSTLKIQPAKLEDSAVYLCASSLTGVTEAFFGQGTRLTVV.

The chain has TRBV19 and TRBJ2-4; 15 bases match TRBD2. Germline values: CDR1 LNHDA, CDR2 SQIVND (reference sequence). The ends lost 5 bases at V and 8 bases at J; junction bases unmatched: 10. The CDR3 has 17 amino acids. Here the CDR3 DNA reads TGTGCCAGTAGTTTGGGACTAGCGGGGGGAGATGGGGACATTCAGTACTTC. Translation gives CASSLGLAGGDGDIQYF.

This clone was detected only once. The chain recombines TRBV5-1 with TRBJ1-2; 9 nucleotides align to TRBD1. This CDR3 has 15 residues. Germline V gene sequence: CDR1 SGHRS, CDR2 YFSETQ. Unmatched junction bases numbered 7, after V lost 4 bases and J lost 3 bases. The CDR3 DNA is TGCGCCAGCAGCCAAGGGGGGACAGGGCACTATGGCTACACCTTC. This codes for CASSQGGTGHYGYTF.

The rearrangement uses TRBV9 and TRBJ1-1, with D unclear. V dropped 3 bases and J dropped 3 bases, with 12 bases sitting between them. Germline V lookup: CDR1 SGDLS, CDR2 YYNGEE. This CDR3 region has 14 residues. The chain's CDR3 is CASSGYRGDTEAFF. The CDR3 DNA follows: TGTGCCAGCAGCGGTTACAGAGGTGACACTGAAGCTTTCTTT.

The chain carries TRBV5-6 and TRBJ1-3; D is undetermined. V lost 4 bases, J lost 4 bases, and 9 bases lay in between. This CDR3 has 13 amino acids. The germline gives CDR1 SGHDT, CDR2 YYEEEE. The CDR3 here is CASSLPPGNTIYF. DNA for the CDR3: TGTGCCAGCAGCCTCCCTCCCGGAAACACCATATATTTT.

A single count supports this clone. The rearrangement joins TRBV28 to TRBJ1-2; a weak D match, TRBD1 (5 bases). CDR3 length equals 13 residues. V lost 1 base to trimming and J lost 6 bases, with 9 bases between them. CDR1 and CDR2 (germline): MDHEN, SYDVKM. The CDR3 sequence is CASSLSGPNGYTF. For the CDR3, the DNA is TGTGCCAGCAGTTTATCAGGGCCCAATGGCTACACCTTC.

The chain is built from TRBV24-1 and TRBJ2-5; unclear D gene. The V gene lost 5 bases and the J gene lost 0 bases, with 6 bases spanning the gap. Germline V gives CDR1 KGHDR, CDR2 SFDVKD. This CDR3 is built from 13 residues. Here the CDR3 reads CATSGGDQETQYF. The DNA for the CDR3 is TGTGCCACCAGTGGTGGCGACCAAGAGACCCAGTACTTC.

The chain couples TRBV5-1 to TRBJ1-4, with D possibly being TRBD1 (5 bases). The CDR3 is 13 amino acids. Germline V gene lookup returns CDR1 SGHRS and CDR2 YFSETQ. The ends were cut back, 4 bases at V and 4 bases at J, with 8 bases in the middle. CDR3 nucleotides: TGCGCCAGCAGCGACAGTTATAATGAAAAACTGTTTTTT. The encoded protein is CASSDSYNEKLFF.

The chain recombines TRBV9 with TRBJ1-3; D is uncertain. CDR3 length: 15 amino acids. The germline gives CDR1 SGDLS, CDR2 YYNGEE. The V end was cut by 0 bases, the J end by 0 bases, with 7 bases between. The CDR3 coding sequence is TGTGCCAGCAGCGTAGAACGGGGCTCTGGAAACACCATATATTTT. Amino acids: CASSVERGSGNTIYF.

The rearrangement uses TRBV4-1 and TRBJ1-2; D is unclear. The germline V gene encodes CDR1 MGHRA and CDR2 YSYEKL. Trimming removed 0 bases from V and 3 bases from J, with 11 bases in between. The CDR3 is 15 residues long. CDR3 region: CASSQERTGYYGYTF. DNA of the CDR3: TGCGCCAGCAGCCAAGAAAGGACTGGTTACTATGGCTACACCTTC.

V and J are TRBV10-1 and TRBJ2-2; D is unresolved. V was pared by 4 bases and J by 8 bases, with 11 bases between. The germline CDR1 and CDR2 sequences are WNHNN and SYGVQD (reference sequence). There are 13 residues in the CDR3. CDR3 sequence: CASSAQLAGELFF. As DNA, the CDR3 is TGCGCCAGCAGTGCACAACTCGCTGGGGAGCTGTTTTTT.

The CDR3 sequence is CASSQEGAGAGAFF. The CDR3 bases are TGCGCCAGCAGCCAAGAAGGGGCGGGGGCAGGGGCTTTCTTT. The rearrangement links TRBV4-1 to TRBJ1-1; a weak D match, TRBD1 (6 bases). The CDR3 covers 14 residues. Trimming shortened V by 0 bases and J by 11 bases, and 16 bases separated the two germline ends. Germline CDR1 MGHRA, CDR2 YSYEKL.

The chain uses TRBV28 and TRBJ2-7, with D possibly TRBD1 on 5 matching bases. Germline V gene data show CDR1 as MDHEN and CDR2 as SYDVKM. Between the trimmed V and J ends, which lost 5 bases and 7 bases, there was a span of 18 bases. The CDR3 is 14 residues long. CDR3 region: CASSPFGQRREQYF. CDR3 DNA sequence: TGTGCCAGCAGTCCCTTTGGACAACGGCGAGAGCAGTACTTC.

This chain links TRBV6-2 or TRBV6-3 with TRBJ2-1; TRBD1 matches 9 bases. Germline CDR1 MNHEY, CDR2 SVGEGT. This CDR3 comprises 16 residues. J gave up 3 bases and V 5 bases, and 8 bases lay outside the gene matches. Here the CDR3 reads CASSGPTGGIYNEQFF. The CDR3 region has the DNA TGTGCCAGCAGTGGCCCGACAGGGGGTATCTACAATGAGCAGTTCTTC.

This clone was found once. The chain uses TRBV5-1 and TRBJ1-2; D ambiguous. V lost 0 bases and J lost 4, with 10 bases in between. In germline, CDR1 is SGHRS, CDR2 YFSETQ. This CDR3 has 14 residues. The CDR3 sequence: CASSLEQKGYGYTF. The CDR3 DNA sequence: TGCGCCAGCAGCTTGGAACAGAAGGGCTATGGCTACACCTTC.

This clone has a single count. This chain connects TRBV6-5 to TRBJ1-3; unclear D gene. This CDR3 contains 16 residues. The V gene lost 0 bases and the J gene lost 2 bases, with 11 bases spanning the gap. The V gene's germline CDR1 is MNHEY and CDR2 SVGAGI. The CDR3 here is CASSYSKGIPGNTIYF. The CDR3 region has the DNA TGTGCCAGCAGTTACTCTAAGGGTATCCCTGGAAACACCATATATTTT.

This chain uses TRBV3-1 (or the pseudogene TRBV3-2) with TRBJ1-1, with D perhaps matching TRBD1 (6 bases). This CDR3 is 15 amino acids long. The V end was cut by 2 bases, the J end by 1 base, with 11 bases between. Germline V gene lookup returns CDR1 LGHDT and CDR2 YNNKEL (reference sequence). Here the CDR3 reads CASSQPGTKNTEAFF. DNA for the CDR3: TGTGCCAGCAGCCAACCCGGGACAAAGAACACTGAAGCTTTCTTT.

The chain joins TRBV11-2 to TRBJ1-6; possible D gene TRBD1, 6 bases. Per the germline V gene, CDR1 is SGHAT and CDR2 is FQNNGV. Between the trimmed V and J ends, which lost 1 base and 0 bases, there was a span of 7 bases. The length of the CDR3 is 16 residues. The CDR3 sequence is CASSLVGGSYNSPLHF. Written as DNA, the CDR3 is TGTGCCAGCAGCTTAGTAGGGGGCTCCTATAATTCACCCCTCCACTTT.

This clone is a singleton in its sample. The rearrangement joins TRBV7-2 to TRBJ1-2; 7 positions agree with TRBD1. The germline CDR1 and CDR2 sequences are SGHTA and FQGNSA. CDR3 length: 15 amino acids. V trimming: 1 base; J trimming: 7 bases; junction bases outside the gene matches: 9. CDR3 in DNA: TGTGCCAGCAGCTTAGGGCACAGGGGTCGGGGTGGCTACACCTTC. Protein product: CASSLGHRGRGGYTF.

The genes are TRBV27 and TRBJ2-7; TRBD2 aligns across 7 bases. V lost 0 bases, J lost 5 bases, and 10 bases stayed unmatched. The CDR3 sequence is 16 residues long. Germline V lookup: CDR1 MNHEY, CDR2 SMNVEV (reference sequence). CDR3 sequence: CASSLSGGRVGDEQYF. CDR3 DNA sequence: TGTGCCAGCAGTTTATCGGGCGGGAGAGTTGGAGACGAGCAGTACTTC.

This sequence joins TRBV3-1 (or the pseudogene TRBV3-2) and TRBJ1-5; 10 bases fit TRBD1. Germline trimming cut 5 bases from V and 2 bases from J; bases unmatched to any gene: 12. This CDR3 region has 18 residues. In germline, CDR1 is LGHDT, CDR2 YNNKEL (reference sequence). CDR3 nucleotides: TGTGCCAGCAGCAAGGGGAGTGGGACAGGGGTCGGCAATCAGCCCCAGCATTTT. Its translation is CASSKGSGTGVGNQPQHF.